The sequence of this TCR beta chain was determined in a study of blood T cell repertoires in COVID-19. The count of this clone is one. The repertoire was sequenced with immunoSEQ multiplex PCR; TCRdb's copy has only in-frame clones and lacks some. The profile covers some 270,000 clones, with 80% to 85% appearing a single time and roughly 14% taken by the ten largest. The clonotype originates from a person aged 65-85 years with COVID-19, enrolled during active disease. The specimen was peripheral blood.

CDR3 region: CASRHQGYNSPLHF. DNA for the CDR3: TGTGCCAGCAGGCATCAGGGTTATAATTCACCCCTCCACTTT. J is TRBJ1-6 and V is TRBV5-8, with TRBD1 as a possible D gene (5 bases). The germline CDR1 and CDR2 sequences are SGHTS and YDEGEE. Trimming took 5 bases from V and 4 from J, leaving 10 bases between them. The CDR3 sequence is 14 residues long.